Below are 17 T cell receptor beta chains sequenced from a single sample in a study of blood T cell repertoires in COVID-19. Sequencing was performed with immunoSEQ multiplex PCR; in TCRdb, only in-frame clones are kept and a portion is missing. This table has just over 300,000 clones, over 75% appearing once. What was sequenced was PBMCs or T cells enriched from blood (not recorded which). These receptors all stem from a man younger than 45 who had recovered from COVID-19.

V gene TRBV6-4 combines with J gene TRBJ1-2; no clear D gene. The germline V gene encodes CDR1 MRHNA and CDR2 SNTAGT. V was clipped by 3 bases and J by 11 bases, with 13 bases between them. The CDR3 has 12 amino acids. The chain's CDR3 is CASSEEGVGYTF. In DNA, the CDR3 is TGTGCCAGCAGTGAGGAGGGTGTCGGGTACACCTTC.

This chain uses TRBV7-9 with TRBJ2-1, with TRBD2 matching 8 bases. The ends lost 6 bases at V and 6 bases at J; junction bases unmatched: 10. The CDR3 consists of 15 residues. Germline CDR1 and CDR2: SEHNR and FQNEAQ (reference sequence). The CDR3 region is CASSYSGTRGNEQFF. CDR3 nucleotides: TGTGCCAGCAGTTATTCCGGGACTAGAGGCAATGAGCAGTTCTTC.

The sample holds one count of this clone. The chain joins TRBV7-8 to TRBJ1-2; D is perhaps TRBD1 (5 bases). The CDR3 totals 14 residues. Trimming shortened V by 2 bases and J by 2 bases, and 9 bases separated the two germline ends. CDR1 is SGHVS, CDR2 FQNEAQ, per germline. The CDR3 DNA sequence: TGTGCCAGCAGCTTATCAGGGCAGAACTATGGCTACACCTTC. Its translation is CASSLSGQNYGYTF.

The chain combines TRBV24-1 with TRBJ2-3, with 7 nucleotides matching TRBD2. Germline values: CDR1 KGHDR, CDR2 SFDVKD. The CDR3 spans 16 residues. Trimming took 1 base from V and 2 from J; bases not matched to a gene: 5. Here the CDR3 DNA reads TGTGCCACCAGTGATTTTGGCGGGGGATTCACAGATACGCAGTATTTT. Amino acids: CATSDFGGGFTDTQYF.

This sequence joins TRBV6-4 and TRBJ1-2; a possible D gene is TRBD1 (5 bases). Germline CDR1 reads MRHNA; CDR2 reads SNTAGT. This CDR3 region has 16 residues. V lost 0 bases, J lost 8 bases, and 19 bases lay in between. The DNA for the CDR3 is TGTGCCAGCAGTGACTCGCAGGACACCCCTATGGAGGGCTACACCTTC. Its protein product is CASSDSQDTPMEGYTF.

The rearrangement joins TRBV5-8 to TRBJ2-5; a possible D gene is TRBD1 (6 bases). This CDR3 spans 14 amino acids. Trimming left V 1 base short and J 2 bases short, with 9 bases between. CDR1 and CDR2 (germline): SGHTS, YDEGEE. CDR3 amino acids: CASSLQQGQETQYF. As DNA, the CDR3 is TGTGCCAGCAGCTTGCAACAGGGACAAGAGACCCAGTACTTC.

This chain joins TRBV3-1 (or the pseudogene TRBV3-2) and TRBJ1-2; D is possibly TRBD1 (5 bases). V gave up 2 bases and J gave up 7 bases, with 8 bases separating them. Germline V gene lookup returns CDR1 LGHDT and CDR2 YNNKEL (reference sequence). The CDR3 consists of 12 residues. CDR3 amino acids: CASSQRQTGYTF. In nucleotides, the CDR3 is TGTGCCAGCAGCCAACGACAGACTGGCTACACCTTC.

The CDR3 DNA reads TGTGCCAGCAGTTTTATCGGGACAGGCACTGAAGCTTTCTTT. Protein: CASSFIGTGTEAFF. The chain links TRBV27 to TRBJ1-1; 8 bases agree with TRBD1. Losses at the gene ends were 3 bases for V and 4 bases for J; bases not matched to a gene: 4. The V gene's germline CDR1 is MNHEY and CDR2 SMNVEV (reference sequence). The CDR3 is made up of 14 amino acids.

The J gene is TRBJ2-3, the V gene TRBV6-4; D perhaps matches TRBD2 (6 bases). The germline V gene has CDR1 MRHNA and CDR2 SNTAGT. Between the trimmed V and J ends, which lost 0 bases and 5 bases, there was a span of 9 bases. The CDR3 contains 14 residues. CDR3 in DNA: TGTGCCAGCAGTGACTCGACGGAGGGAGATACGCAGTATTTT. As protein: CASSDSTEGDTQYF.

The rearrangement uses TRBV11-2 and TRBJ2-1, with 7 bases aligning to TRBD1. Looked up from germline, CDR1 is SGHAT and CDR2 is FQNNGV. There are 17 residues in the CDR3. V lost 5 bases to trimming and J lost 0 bases; unmatched junction nucleotides: 10. DNA of the CDR3: TGTGCCAGCAGCCCATACCGGGACAGTGACTCCTACAATGAGCAGTTCTTC. Amino acid sequence: CASSPYRDSDSYNEQFF.

This chain connects TRBV19 to TRBJ2-7; TRBD1 matches at 9 bases. The germline V gene encodes CDR1 LNHDA and CDR2 SQIVND (reference sequence). The junction had 4 bases not matched to a gene; V was cut back by 5 bases and J by 5 bases. CDR3 length: 13 amino acids. CDR3 sequence (DNA): TGTGCCAGTAGTCCGACAGGGGGGAACGAGCAGTACTTC. Protein product: CASSPTGGNEQYF.

The chain joins TRBV5-4 to TRBJ1-6, with 7 bases that match TRBD1. J lost 8 bases, V lost 0 bases, and 5 bases had no gene match. The CDR3 sequence is 15 residues long. Germline assignment: CDR1 SGHNT and CDR2 YYREEE (reference sequence). The CDR3 nucleotides read TGTGCCAGCAGCTTGGTACAGGGGCTGGATTCACCCCTCCACTTT. Translating gives CASSLVQGLDSPLHF.

This chain connects TRBV9 to TRBJ1-2; possible D gene TRBD1, 5 bases. The CDR3 loop spans 14 amino acids. Germline CDR1 is SGDLS and CDR2 is YYNGEE. The V gene lost 0 bases and the J gene lost 4 bases, with 10 bases spanning the gap. This CDR3 is CASSVGGFTYGYTF. The CDR3 DNA reads as TGTGCCAGCAGCGTAGGGGGCTTTACCTATGGCTACACCTTC. The full variable domain, rest sourced from reference TRBV9 and TRBJ1-2, is DSGVTQTPKHLITATGQRVTLRCSPRSGDLSVYWYQQSLDQGLQFLIQYYNGEERAKGNILERFSAQQFPDLHSELNLSSLELGDSALYFCASSVGGFTYGYTFGSGTRLTVV.

This clone was found a few times. The chain is built from TRBV5-1 and TRBJ2-7, with a tentative D call TRBD2 (5 bases). This CDR3 is built from 14 residues. The germline V gene has CDR1 SGHRS and CDR2 YFSETQ. V was clipped by 7 bases and J by 2 bases, with 16 bases between them. The CDR3 is CASGLTATTYEQYF. The CDR3 DNA reads TGCGCCAGCGGACTCACAGCTACGACCTACGAGCAGTACTTC.

This clone was seen more than once but under ten times. The chain couples TRBV10-3 to TRBJ1-2, with unresolved D. Germline values: CDR1 ENHRY, CDR2 SYGVKD. The CDR3 sequence is 14 residues long. Trimming shortened V by 3 bases and J by 7 bases, and 15 bases separated the two germline ends. CDR3 residues: CAISEEGGFRGYTF. In DNA, the CDR3 is TGTGCCATCAGTGAAGAGGGAGGTTTTCGTGGCTACACCTTC.

The CDR3 region has the DNA TGTGCCAGCAGCTTGCGTGGGACAGGGAATTCACCCCTCCACTTT. As protein: CASSLRGTGNSPLHF. The chain couples TRBV7-6 to TRBJ1-6, with TRBD1 matching over 9 bases. Unmatched junction bases numbered 4, after V lost 3 bases and J lost 7 bases. There are 15 residues in the CDR3. Germline loops: CDR1 SGHVS, CDR2 FNYEAQ.

In this sample, this clone turned up a few times. The chain employs TRBV11-2 and TRBJ1-1; 10 positions match TRBD1. After removal of 5 bases from V and 3 bases from J, the junction contained 9 bases not matched to a gene. The CDR3 contains 16 residues. Germline lookup yields CDR1 SGHAT and CDR2 FQNNGV. DNA for the CDR3: TGTGCCAGCAGCCCTAGGACAGGGGGTCAGGACACTGAAGCTTTCTTT. Its protein product is CASSPRTGGQDTEAFF.